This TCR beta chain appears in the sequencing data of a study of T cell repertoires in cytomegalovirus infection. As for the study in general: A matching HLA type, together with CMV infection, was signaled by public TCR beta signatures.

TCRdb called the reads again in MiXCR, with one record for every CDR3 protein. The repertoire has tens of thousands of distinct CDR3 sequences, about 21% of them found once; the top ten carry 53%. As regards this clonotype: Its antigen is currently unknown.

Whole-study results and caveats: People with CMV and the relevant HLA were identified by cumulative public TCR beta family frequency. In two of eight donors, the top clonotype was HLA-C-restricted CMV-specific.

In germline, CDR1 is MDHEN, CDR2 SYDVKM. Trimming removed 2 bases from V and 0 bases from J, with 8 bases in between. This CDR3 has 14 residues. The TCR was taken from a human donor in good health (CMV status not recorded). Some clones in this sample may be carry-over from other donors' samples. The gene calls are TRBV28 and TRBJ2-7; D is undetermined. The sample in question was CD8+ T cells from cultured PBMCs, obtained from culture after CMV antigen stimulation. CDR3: CASSLPGDSYEQYF. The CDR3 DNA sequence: TGTGCCAGCAGTTTACCAGGTGACTCCTACGAGCAGTACTTC.